Detailed here is one T cell receptor beta chain. This sample is drawn from a study of T cell responses to AZD1222 COVID-19 vaccine. This CDR3 is built from 14 residues. V was trimmed by 6 bases and J by 3 bases, leaving 13 bases between them. Germline V gene data show CDR1 as SGHNT and CDR2 as YYREEE (reference sequence). This table comes from immunoSEQ multiplex PCR, and its TCRdb copy is limited to in-frame clones, with some not included. The sample has approximately 52,000 clones; around 90% are singletons. The source was peripheral blood, collected 28 days after the second AZD1222 dose. This chain joins TRBV5-4 and TRBJ2-1; tentatively, D is TRBD2 (7 bases). The receptor was isolated from an adult who received the AZD1222 COVID-19 vaccine. For the CDR3, the DNA is TGTGCCAGCAACCCAAGGGGGGGCTACAATGAGCAGTTCTTC. Translated, it gives CASNPRGGYNEQFF.